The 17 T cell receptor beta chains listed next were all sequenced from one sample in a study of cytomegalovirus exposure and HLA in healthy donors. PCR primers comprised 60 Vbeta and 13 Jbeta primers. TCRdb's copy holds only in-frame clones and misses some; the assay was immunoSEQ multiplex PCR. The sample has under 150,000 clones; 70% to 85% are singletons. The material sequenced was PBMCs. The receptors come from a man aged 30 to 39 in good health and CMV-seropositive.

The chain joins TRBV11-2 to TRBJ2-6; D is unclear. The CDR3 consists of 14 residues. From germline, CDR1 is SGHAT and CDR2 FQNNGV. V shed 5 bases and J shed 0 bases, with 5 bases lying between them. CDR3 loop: CASSPSSGANVLTF. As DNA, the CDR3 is TGTGCCAGCAGCCCTAGCTCTGGGGCCAACGTCCTGACTTTC. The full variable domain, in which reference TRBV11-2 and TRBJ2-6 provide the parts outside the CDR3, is EAGVAQSPRYKIIEKRQSVAFWCNPISGHATLYWYQQILGQGPKLLIQFQNNGVVDDSQLPKDRFSAERLKGVDSTLKIQPAKLEDSAVYLCASSPSSGANVLTFGAGSRLTVL.

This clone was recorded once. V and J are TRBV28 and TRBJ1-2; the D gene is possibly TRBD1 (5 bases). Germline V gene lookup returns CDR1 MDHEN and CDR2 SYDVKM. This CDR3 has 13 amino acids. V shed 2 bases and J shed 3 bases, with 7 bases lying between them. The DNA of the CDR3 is TGTGCCAGCAGTTTAATGGGGCACTATGGCTACACCTTC. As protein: CASSLMGHYGYTF.

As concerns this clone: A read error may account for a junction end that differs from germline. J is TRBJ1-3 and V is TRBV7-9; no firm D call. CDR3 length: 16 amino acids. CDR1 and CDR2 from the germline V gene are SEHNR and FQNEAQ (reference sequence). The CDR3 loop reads CSSSLAQLIPGNTIYF. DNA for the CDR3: TGTTCCAGCAGCTTAGCCCAGTTGATTCCTGGAAACACCATATATTTT.

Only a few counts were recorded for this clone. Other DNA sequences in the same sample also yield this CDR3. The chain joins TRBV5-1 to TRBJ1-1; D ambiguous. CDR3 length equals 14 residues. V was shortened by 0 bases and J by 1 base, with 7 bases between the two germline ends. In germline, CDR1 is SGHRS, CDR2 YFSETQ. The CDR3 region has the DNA TGCGCCAGCAGCTTGGTTTCGGGGAACACTGAAGCTTTCTTT. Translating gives CASSLVSGNTEAFF.

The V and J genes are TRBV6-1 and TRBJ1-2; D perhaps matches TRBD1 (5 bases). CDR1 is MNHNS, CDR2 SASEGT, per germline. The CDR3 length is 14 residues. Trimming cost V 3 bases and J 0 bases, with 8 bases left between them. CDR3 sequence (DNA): TGTGCCAGCAGTGAGGGGGGATCTAACTATGGCTACACCTTC. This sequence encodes CASSEGGSNYGYTF.

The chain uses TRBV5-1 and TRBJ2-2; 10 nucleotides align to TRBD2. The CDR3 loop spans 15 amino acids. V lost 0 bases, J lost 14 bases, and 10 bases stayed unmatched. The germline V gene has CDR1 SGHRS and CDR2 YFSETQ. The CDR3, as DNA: TGCGCCAGCAGCTTGGGGGCTAGCGGGGGCCGCGTTCTGTTTTTT. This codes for CASSLGASGGRVLFF.

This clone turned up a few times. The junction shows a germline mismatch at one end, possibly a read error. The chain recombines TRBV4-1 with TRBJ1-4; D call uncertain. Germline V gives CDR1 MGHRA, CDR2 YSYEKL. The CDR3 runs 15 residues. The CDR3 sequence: CASSQAGSGGERLFF. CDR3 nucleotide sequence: TGCGCCAGCAGCCAGGCGGGCAGTGGTGGGGAAAGACTGTTTTTT.

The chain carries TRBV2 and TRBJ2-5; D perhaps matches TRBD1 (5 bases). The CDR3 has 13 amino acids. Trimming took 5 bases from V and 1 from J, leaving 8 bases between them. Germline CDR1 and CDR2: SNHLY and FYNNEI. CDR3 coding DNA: TGTGCCAGCAGTTGGGGCGGCCAAGAGACCCAGTACTTC. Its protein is CASSWGGQETQYF.

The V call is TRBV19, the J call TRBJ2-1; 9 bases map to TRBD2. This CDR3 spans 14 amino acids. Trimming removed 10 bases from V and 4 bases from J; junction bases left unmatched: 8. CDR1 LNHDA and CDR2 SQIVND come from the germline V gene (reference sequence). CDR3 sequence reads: CATEPGLAYNEQFF. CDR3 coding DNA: TGTGCCACCGAACCGGGACTAGCATACAATGAGCAGTTCTTC. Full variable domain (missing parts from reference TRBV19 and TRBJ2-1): DGGITQSPKYLFRKEGQNVTLSCEQNLNHDAMYWYRQDPGQGLRLIYYSQIVNDFQKGDIAEGYSVSREKKESFPLTVTSAQKNPTAFYLCATEPGLAYNEQFFGPGTRLTVL.

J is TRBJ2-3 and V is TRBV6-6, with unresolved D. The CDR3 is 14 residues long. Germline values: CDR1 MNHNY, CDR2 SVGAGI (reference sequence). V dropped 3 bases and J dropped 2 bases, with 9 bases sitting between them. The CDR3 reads CASSYRRDTDTQYF. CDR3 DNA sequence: TGTGCCAGCAGTTATAGAAGAGACACAGATACGCAGTATTTT.

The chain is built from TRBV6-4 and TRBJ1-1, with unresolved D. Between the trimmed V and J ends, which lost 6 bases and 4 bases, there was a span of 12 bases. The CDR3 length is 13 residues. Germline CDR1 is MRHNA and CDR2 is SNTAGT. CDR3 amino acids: CASRKDGSTEAFF. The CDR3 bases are TGTGCCAGCAGAAAGGACGGGAGCACTGAAGCTTTCTTT.

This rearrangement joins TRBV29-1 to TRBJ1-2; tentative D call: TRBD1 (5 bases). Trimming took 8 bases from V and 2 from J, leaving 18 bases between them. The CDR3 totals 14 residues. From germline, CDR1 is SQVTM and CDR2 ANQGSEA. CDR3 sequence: CSSRKTVDNYGYTF. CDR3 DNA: TGCAGCTCCCGGAAGACAGTTGACAACTATGGCTACACCTTC.

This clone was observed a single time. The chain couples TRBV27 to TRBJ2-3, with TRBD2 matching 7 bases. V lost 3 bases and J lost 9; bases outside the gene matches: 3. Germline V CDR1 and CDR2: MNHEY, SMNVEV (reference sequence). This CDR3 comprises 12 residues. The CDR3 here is CASSFLGGTQYF. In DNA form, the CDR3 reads TGTGCCAGCAGTTTTCTGGGGGGGACGCAGTATTTT.

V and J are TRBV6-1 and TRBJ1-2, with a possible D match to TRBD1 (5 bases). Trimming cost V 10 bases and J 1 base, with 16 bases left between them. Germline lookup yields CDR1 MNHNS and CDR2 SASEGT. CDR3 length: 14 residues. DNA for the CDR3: TGTGCCACCGAATGGGGGGGGGTTAACTATGGCTACACCTTC. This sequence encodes CATEWGGVNYGYTF.

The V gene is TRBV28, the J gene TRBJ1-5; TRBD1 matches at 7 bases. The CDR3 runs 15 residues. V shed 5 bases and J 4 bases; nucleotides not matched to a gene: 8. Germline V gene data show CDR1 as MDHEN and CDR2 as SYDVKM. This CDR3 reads CASSPRDRGNQPQHF. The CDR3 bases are TGTGCCAGCAGTCCCCGGGACAGAGGAAATCAGCCCCAGCATTTT.

Here the CDR3 reads CASSSPRSGSSDTGELFF. DNA of the CDR3: TGTGCCAGCAGCTCCCCGCGTAGCGGGTCCTCGGACACCGGGGAGCTGTTTTTT. The genes are TRBV9 and TRBJ2-2, with TRBD2 identical over 7 bases. The CDR3 is 18 amino acids. CDR1 is SGDLS and CDR2 is YYNGEE in the germline V gene. Unmatched junction bases numbered 15, after V lost 4 bases and J lost 3 bases.

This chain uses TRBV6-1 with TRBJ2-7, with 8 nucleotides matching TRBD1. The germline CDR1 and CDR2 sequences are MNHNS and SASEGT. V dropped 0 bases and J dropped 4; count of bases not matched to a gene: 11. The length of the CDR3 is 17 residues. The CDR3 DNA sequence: TGTGCCAGCAGTGAAGCAAGGAAGGGGACAGGTCGTTACGAGCAGTACTTC. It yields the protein CASSEARKGTGRYEQYF.